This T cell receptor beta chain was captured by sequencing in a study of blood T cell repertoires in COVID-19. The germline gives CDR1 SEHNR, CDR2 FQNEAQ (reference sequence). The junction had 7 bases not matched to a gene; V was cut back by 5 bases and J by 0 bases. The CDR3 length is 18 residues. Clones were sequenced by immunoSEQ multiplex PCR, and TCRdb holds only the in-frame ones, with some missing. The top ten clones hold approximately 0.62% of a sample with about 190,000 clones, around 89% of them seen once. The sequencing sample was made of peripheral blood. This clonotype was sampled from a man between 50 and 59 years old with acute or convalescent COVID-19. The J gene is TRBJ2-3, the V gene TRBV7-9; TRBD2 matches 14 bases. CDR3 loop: CASSRGLAGGVSTDTQYF. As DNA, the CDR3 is TGTGCCAGCAGCCGAGGACTAGCGGGAGGCGTAAGCACAGATACGCAGTATTTT.